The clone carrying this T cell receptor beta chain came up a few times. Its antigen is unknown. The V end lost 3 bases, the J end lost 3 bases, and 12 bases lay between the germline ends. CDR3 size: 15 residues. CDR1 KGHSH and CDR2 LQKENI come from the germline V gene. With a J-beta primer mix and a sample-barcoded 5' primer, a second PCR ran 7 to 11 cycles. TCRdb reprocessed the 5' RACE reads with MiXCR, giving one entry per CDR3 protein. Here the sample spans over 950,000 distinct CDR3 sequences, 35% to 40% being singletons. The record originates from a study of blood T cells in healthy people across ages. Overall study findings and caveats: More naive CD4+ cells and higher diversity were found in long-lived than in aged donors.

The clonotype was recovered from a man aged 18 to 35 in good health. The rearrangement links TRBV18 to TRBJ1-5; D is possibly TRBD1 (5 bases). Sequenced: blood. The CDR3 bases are TGTGCCAGCTCACCCGCGACAGCTTCCAATCAGCCCCAGCATTTT. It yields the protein CASSPATASNQPQHF.